A selection of T cell receptor beta chains follows, all from one sample in a study of T cell changes during pregnancy in multiple sclerosis. TCRdb's copy holds only in-frame clones and misses some; the assay was immunoSEQ multiplex PCR. The data contain about 53,000 clones, 92% of them singletons. This specimen consisted of CD4+ T cells from peripheral blood mononuclear cells, obtained in the third trimester of pregnancy. The receptors here all came from a female donor with multiple sclerosis, enrolled in a pregnancy study. The CDR3 runs from the conserved cysteine through the conserved F or W. The D gene is left open where the match is weak. The size entry is marked missing in some rows and otherwise reads once, few, many or a size class.

TRBJ1-5,TRBV19,.,.,CASTPGDYPGQPQHF,TGTGCCAGTACCCCCGGGGATTACCCGGGTCAGCCCCAGCATTTT
TRBJ1-2,TRBV7-9,TRBD1,.,CASSSIRGIIGYTF,TGTGCCAGCAGCTCCATCAGGGGGATAATTGGCTACACCTTC
TRBJ2-7,TRBV27,.,.,CASRRLEEPRDEQYF,TGTGCCAGCAGACGACTAGAAGAACCTCGAGACGAGCAGTACTTC
TRBJ2-3,TRBV6-1,TRBD2,.,CASSSGGSTDTQYF,TGTGCCAGCAGTAGCGGGGGGAGCACAGATACGCAGTATTTT
TRBJ2-6,TRBV7-3,.,.,CASSLNGIALLSGANVLTF,TGTGCCAGCAGCTTAAACGGGATCGCCCTCCTCTCTGGGGCCAACGTCCTGACTTTC
TRBJ2-1,TRBV6-5,.,.,CASSSPPEQDRQFF,TGTGCCAGCAGTTCCCCCCCCGAACAGGATAGGCAGTTCTTC
TRBJ2-7,TRBV19,.,.,CASSMVAGIAYEQYF,TGTGCCAGTAGTATGGTCGCGGGGATAGCCTACGAGCAGTACTTC
TRBJ1-2,TRBV5-4,.,.,CASSIPGGGYGYTF,TGTGCCAGCAGCATACCGGGGGGTGGCTATGGCTACACCTTC
TRBJ2-7,TRBV9,TRBD2,.,CASSVESGETYEQYF,TGTGCCAGCAGCGTAGAGAGCGGGGAGACCTACGAGCAGTACTTC
TRBJ2-5,TRBV19,TRBD1,.,CASSMGGTGETQYF,TGTGCCAGTAGTATGGGTGGGACAGGAGAGACCCAGTACTTC
TRBJ2-5,TRBV15,TRBD2,.,CATSRIKASGLGTQYF,TGTGCCACCAGCAGGATTAAGGCTAGCGGGTTAGGGACCCAGTACTTC
TRBJ2-3,TRBV7-7,TRBD1,.,CASSVGGQTDTQYF,TGTGCTAGCAGCGTAGGGGGCCAGACAGATACGCAGTATTTT
TRBJ1-1,TRBV29-1,TRBD1,few,CSVDYRGTTEAFF,TGCAGCGTTGATTACAGGGGAACCACTGAAGCTTTCTTT
TRBJ2-2,TRBV5-4,.,.,CASSSRGLGTGELFF,TGTGCCAGCAGCTCTCGGGGTCTTGGGACCGGGGAGCTGTTTTTT
TRBJ2-1,TRBV4-1,TRBD1,.,CASSQEGVGQGFNEQFF,TGCGCCAGCAGCCAAGAGGGGGTGGGACAGGGGTTTAATGAGCAGTTCTTC
TRBJ2-4,TRBV6-4,.,.,CASSDSLAENIQYF,TGTGCCAGCAGTGACTCTTTAGCGGAAAACATTCAGTACTTC
TRBJ1-2,TRBV15,TRBD1,.,CATSRDRGVRTGQTYGYTF,TGTGCCACCAGCAGAGATCGTGGGGTGAGGACAGGTCAAACCTATGGCTACACCTTC
TRBJ2-7,TRBV6-1,TRBD2,.,CASSEQLAGDTYEQYF,TGTGCCAGCAGTGAACAACTAGCGGGGGACACCTACGAGCAGTACTTC
TRBJ2-3,TRBV11-2,.,.,CASRKGRGGTDTQYF,TGTGCCAGCCGAAAGGGGAGGGGGGGCACAGATACGCAGTATTTT
TRBJ1-2,TRBV5-1,.,once,CASSLGGETGAYGYTF,TGCGCCAGCAGCTTGGGGGGAGAGACAGGTGCCTATGGCTACACCTTC
TRBJ2-2,TRBV4-1,.,.,CASSQVVNTGRELFF,TGCGCCAGCAGCCAAGTAGTTAACACGGGTAGAGAGCTGTTTTTT
TRBJ2-1,TRBV7-2,TRBD1,.,CASSSRTGLSSYNEQFF,TGTGCCAGCAGCTCCCGGACAGGGCTAAGCTCCTACAATGAGCAGTTCTTC
TRBJ2-2,TRBV15,TRBD2,.,CATSRDPSGGLRTGELFF,TGTGCCACCAGCAGAGATCCTAGCGGGGGGCTCAGGACCGGGGAGCTGTTTTTT
TRBJ1-6,TRBV5-1,.,few,CASSFRGENSPLHF,TGCGCCAGCAGCTTCAGGGGAGAGAATTCACCCCTCCACTTT
TRBJ1-1,TRBV6-1,.,few,CASSTRSAEAFF,TGTGCCAGCAGTACCAGGTCTGCTGAAGCTTTCTTT
TRBJ1-1,TRBV7-3,.,few,CASSMDSLSEAFF,TGTGCCAGCAGTATGGACAGTCTGTCTGAAGCTTTCTTT
TRBJ1-6,TRBV5-6,.,.,CASSPRQANSPLHF,TGTGCCAGCAGCCCGAGACAGGCTAATTCACCCCTCCACTTT
TRBJ1-1,TRBV19,.,.,CASSIGGGENTEAFF,TGTGCCAGTAGTATAGGAGGGGGAGAGAACACTGAAGCTTTCTTT
TRBJ2-2,TRBV29-1,TRBD1,.,CSVAGTGTAGELFF,TGCAGCGTTGCCGGGACAGGGACGGCCGGGGAGCTGTTTTTT
TRBJ1-2,TRBV6-5,TRBD1,.,CASSYKSGQGARGYTF,TGTGCCAGCAGTTACAAATCAGGACAGGGGGCTCGCGGCTACACCTTC
TRBJ2-7,TRBV10-2,.,once,CASTTVSSYEQYF,TGCGCCAGCACCACGGTGAGCTCCTACGAGCAGTACTTC
TRBJ2-1,TRBV7-8,TRBD2,.,CASSLNLAGALGNEQFF,TGTGCCAGCAGCTTAAATCTAGCGGGGGCCCTCGGGAATGAGCAGTTCTTC
TRBJ2-2,TRBV11-3,TRBD2,few,CASSSGGATGELFF,TGTGCCAGCAGCAGCGGGGGGGCAACCGGGGAGCTGTTTTTT
TRBJ2-7,TRBV10-3,TRBD1,.,CAISETGGTYEQYF,TGTGCCATCAGTGAGACAGGGGGTACCTACGAGCAGTACTTC
TRBJ2-3,TRBV6-5,.,.,CASSTGQLTDTQYF,TGTGCCAGCAGTACCGGACAGCTCACAGATACGCAGTATTTT
TRBJ1-2,TRBV6-5,.,.,CASRSGGGYTF,TGTGCCAGCAGGTCCGGTGGTGGCTACACCTTC
TRBJ1-5,TRBV6-5,TRBD1,.,CASRRGQGHNQPQHF,TGTGCCAGCAGAAGGGGGCAGGGGCACAATCAGCCCCAGCATTTT
TRBJ1-6,TRBV11-2,.,.,CASSRNEGSPLHF,TGTGCCAGCAGCCGGAATGAGGGTTCACCCCTCCACTTT
TRBJ2-3,TRBV4-2,TRBD2,few,CASSPLAGSTDTQYF,TGTGCCAGCAGCCCACTAGCGGGGAGCACAGATACGCAGTATTTT
TRBJ2-7,TRBV7-9,TRBD1,few,CASSLGLRTDRWGYEQYF,TGTGCCAGCAGCTTGGGCCTACGGACGGACAGGTGGGGTTACGAGCAGTACTTC
TRBJ2-1,TRBV7-3,TRBD2,.,CASSSKPGLAFNEQFF,TGTGCCAGCAGCAGTAAACCGGGACTAGCATTCAATGAGCAGTTCTTC
TRBJ1-3,TRBV19,.,.,CASSIPGRGRGNTIYF,TGTGCCAGTAGTATACCGGGCAGGGGCCGGGGAAACACCATATATTTT
TRBJ1-4,TRBV29-1,.,.,CSAGGAVGNVDEKLFF,TGCAGCGCTGGGGGGGCAGTCGGCAACGTGGATGAAAAACTGTTTTTT
TRBJ2-3,TRBV5-1,TRBD2,.,CASSGLAGVLSTDTQYF,TGCGCCAGCAGCGGACTAGCGGGCGTTCTCAGCACAGATACGCAGTATTTT
TRBJ1-1,TRBV6-1,.,.,CASTAGGAAFF,TGTGCCAGCACTGCAGGTGGGGCAGCTTTCTTT
TRBJ2-3,TRBV12-5,.,.,CASGLGTATDTQYF,TGTGCTAGTGGTTTGGGAACAGCCACAGATACGCAGTATTTT
TRBJ2-1,TRBV5-6,TRBD2,.,CASSLGETSGGVGEQFF,TGTGCCAGCAGCTTGGGAGAGACTAGCGGGGGGGTCGGTGAGCAGTTCTTC
TRBJ1-1,TRBV29-1,.,.,CSVDRPNTEAFF,TGCAGCGTAGACAGGCCGAACACTGAAGCTTTCTTT
TRBJ1-2,TRBV7-9,.,.,CASSLNGQLYGYTF,TGTGCCAGCAGCTTAAACGGACAGCTCTATGGCTACACCTTC
TRBJ2-3,TRBV6-6,TRBD2,.,CASTHGSGGPPDTQYF,TGTGCCAGCACTCACGGGTCGGGGGGGCCCCCAGATACGCAGTATTTT
TRBJ2-7,TRBV27,TRBD1,.,CASSLRPRTGIHEQYF,TGTGCCAGCAGTTTACGCCCCCGGACAGGCATCCACGAGCAGTACTTC
TRBJ1-5,TRBV6-5,.,.,CASSPTGSGNQPQHF,TGTGCCAGCAGCCCCACCGGTAGCGGCAATCAGCCCCAGCATTTT
TRBJ2-3,TRBV6-6,.,.,CASSYPSGWSTDTQYF,TGTGCCAGCAGTTATCCTTCGGGGTGGAGCACAGATACGCAGTATTTT
TRBJ1-1,TRBV11-2,TRBD1,.,CASTSRQGGSNTEAFF,TGTGCCAGCACCTCCCGACAGGGAGGATCGAACACTGAAGCTTTCTTT
TRBJ1-5,TRBV2,TRBD1,.,CASSEVSRTGREPQHF,TGTGCCAGCAGTGAAGTTAGTCGGACAGGCAGGGAGCCCCAGCATTTT
TRBJ2-7,TRBV18,.,.,CASSPLDREGEQYF,TGTGCCAGCTCACCGCTGGACAGGGAGGGCGAGCAGTACTTC
TRBJ1-2,TRBV28,.,.,CASSPQGYGYTF,TGTGCCAGCAGTCCGCAGGGGTATGGCTACACCTTC
TRBJ1-6,TRBV4-1,.,once,CASSQDQLPNPPLHF,TGCGCCAGCAGCCAAGATCAACTCCCTAATCCACCCCTCCACTTT
TRBJ2-5,TRBV5-1,TRBD2,.,CASRKSGGAEETQYF,TGCGCCAGCAGGAAAAGCGGGGGGGCCGAAGAGACCCAGTACTTC
TRBJ1-5,TRBV7-8,TRBD1,.,CASSPPGTVNQPQHF,TGTGCCAGCAGCCCTCCCGGGACAGTCAATCAGCCCCAGCATTTT